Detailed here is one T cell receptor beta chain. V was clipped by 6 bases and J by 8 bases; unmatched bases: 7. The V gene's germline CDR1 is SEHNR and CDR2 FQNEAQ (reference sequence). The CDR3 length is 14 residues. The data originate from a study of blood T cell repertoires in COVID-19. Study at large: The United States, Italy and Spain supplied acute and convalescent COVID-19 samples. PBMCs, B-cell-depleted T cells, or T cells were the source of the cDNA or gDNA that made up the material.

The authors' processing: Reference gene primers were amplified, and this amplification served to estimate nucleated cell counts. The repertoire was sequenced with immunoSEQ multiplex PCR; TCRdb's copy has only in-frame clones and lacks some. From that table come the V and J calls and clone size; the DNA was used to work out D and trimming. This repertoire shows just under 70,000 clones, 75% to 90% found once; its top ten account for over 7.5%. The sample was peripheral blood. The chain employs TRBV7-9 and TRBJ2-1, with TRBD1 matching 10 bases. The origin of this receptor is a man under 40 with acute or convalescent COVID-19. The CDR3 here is CASSFSGQGDEQFF. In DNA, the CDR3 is TGTGCCAGCAGTTTTTCAGGACAGGGGGATGAGCAGTTCTTC.